This TCR beta chain was profiled in a study of T cell responses to AZD1222 COVID-19 vaccine. In the study overall: Doses given second, at about 4 or about 12 weeks, were pooled.

This clone was detected a few times. The CDR3 has 16 amino acids. Measured with immunoSEQ multiplex PCR; TCRdb has only the in-frame clones, and not every one. This table has around 110,000 clones, around 87% appearing once. The J gene is TRBJ1-5, the V gene TRBV21-1. TRBV21-1 is deemed a pseudogene. The sequence derives from an adult in good health. Source: peripheral blood, taken on day 0 of AZD1222 vaccination. CDR3 nucleotides: TGTGCCAGCAGCAAAGGCCGCGGGGGGCGCAATCAGCCCCAGCATTTT. It encodes CASSKGRGGRNQPQHF.